These 6 T cell receptor beta chains were all obtained from the same sample, sequenced in a study of blood T cell repertoires in COVID-19. This table comes from immunoSEQ multiplex PCR, and its TCRdb copy is limited to in-frame clones, with some not included. Here the sample spans fewer than 350,000 clones, roughly 93% being singletons. The sequenced sample was PBMCs or T cells enriched from blood (not recorded which). The receptors come from a woman aged 40 to 55 with acute COVID-19.

CDR3 nucleotide sequence: TGTGCCAGCAGCCGGGACAGGTTCTACGAGCAGTACTTC. Its protein is CASSRDRFYEQYF. V gene TRBV12-3 or TRBV12-4 combines with J gene TRBJ2-7, with 8 bases lining up with TRBD1. Germline trimming cut 6 bases from V and 3 bases from J; bases unmatched to any gene: 4. This CDR3 is built from 13 residues.

The chain links TRBV6-4 to TRBJ1-1; maybe TRBD1 (6 bases). Trimming stripped 6 bases from V and 1 base from J, with 9 bases between. The length of the CDR3 is 13 residues. Per germline, CDR1 MRHNA and CDR2 SNTAGT. The CDR3 coding sequence is TGTGCCAGCAGATTGACAGGGAACACTGAAGCTTTCTTT. It specifies CASRLTGNTEAFF.

This clone was detected only a few times. This sequence joins TRBV7-9 and TRBJ2-7; 8 positions match TRBD1. V lost 5 bases, J lost 2 bases, and 2 bases stayed unmatched. This CDR3 is 13 amino acids long. The germline CDR1 and CDR2 sequences are SEHNR and FQNEAQ (reference sequence). The CDR3 is CASSTTGAYEQYF. The DNA of the CDR3 is TGTGCCAGCAGCACGACAGGGGCCTACGAGCAGTACTTC.

This chain joins TRBV6-5 and TRBJ1-1; tentatively, D is TRBD1 (5 bases). This CDR3 is 14 amino acids long. The germline V and J ends were trimmed by 4 bases and 1 base, with 10 bases remaining between them. The germline CDR1 and CDR2 sequences are MNHEY and SVGAGI. The CDR3 loop reads CASSFGGGNTEAFF. In DNA form, the CDR3 reads TGTGCCAGCAGTTTCGGGGGAGGGAACACTGAAGCTTTCTTT.

This rearrangement joins TRBV4-1 to TRBJ1-5; possible D gene TRBD1, 5 bases. V was shortened by 0 bases and J by 6 bases, with 12 bases between the two germline ends. Per the germline V gene, CDR1 is MGHRA and CDR2 is YSYEKL. CDR3 length equals 15 residues. This chain's CDR3 is CASSQEGRVGQPQHF. CDR3 nucleotides: TGCGCCAGCAGCCAAGAGGGCAGGGTGGGTCAGCCCCAGCATTTT.

As concerns this clone: This sample includes further DNA sequences coding for the same CDR3. The chain uses TRBV18 and TRBJ1-4; 8 positions agree with TRBD1. CDR1 KGHSH and CDR2 LQKENI come from the germline V gene. Trimming removed 3 bases from V and 0 bases from J; junction bases left unmatched: 3. The CDR3 totals 16 residues. The CDR3 region has the DNA TGTGCCAGCTCACCGTTACAGGGGGCAACTAATGAAAAACTGTTTTTT. Amino acids: CASSPLQGATNEKLFF.